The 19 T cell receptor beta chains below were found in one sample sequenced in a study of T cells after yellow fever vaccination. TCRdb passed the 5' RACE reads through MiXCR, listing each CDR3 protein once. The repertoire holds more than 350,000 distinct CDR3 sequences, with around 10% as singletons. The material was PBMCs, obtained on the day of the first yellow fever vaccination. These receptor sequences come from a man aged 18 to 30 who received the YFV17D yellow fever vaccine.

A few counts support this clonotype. The CDR3 coding sequence is TGTGCCACCAGTCGCGCGGGGGGGCCTGTCGGGGAGCTGTTTTTT. Its translation is CATSRAGGPVGELFF. The chain is built from TRBV24-1 and TRBJ2-2; TRBD2 agrees at 9 bases. Per germline, CDR1 KGHDR and CDR2 SFDVKD. This CDR3 contains 15 residues. V gave up 6 bases and J gave up 7 bases; unmatched junction bases: 8.

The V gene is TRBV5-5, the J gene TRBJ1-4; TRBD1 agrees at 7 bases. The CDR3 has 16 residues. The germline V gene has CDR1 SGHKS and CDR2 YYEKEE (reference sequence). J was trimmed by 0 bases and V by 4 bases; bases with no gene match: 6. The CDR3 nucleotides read TGTGCCAGCAGCACGGGACAGTTCGCAACTAATGAAAAACTGTTTTTT. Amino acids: CASSTGQFATNEKLFF.

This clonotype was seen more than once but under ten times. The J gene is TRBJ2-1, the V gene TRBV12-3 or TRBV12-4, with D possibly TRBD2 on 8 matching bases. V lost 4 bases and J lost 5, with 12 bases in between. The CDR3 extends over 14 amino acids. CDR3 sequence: CASSSGGTDNEQFF. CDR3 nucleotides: TGTGCCAGCAGTTCGGGGGGGACAGACAATGAGCAGTTCTTC.

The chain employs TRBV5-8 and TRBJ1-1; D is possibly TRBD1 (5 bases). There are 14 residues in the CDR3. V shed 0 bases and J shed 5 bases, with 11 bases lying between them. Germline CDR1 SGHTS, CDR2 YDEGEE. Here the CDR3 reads CASSLGRASTEAFF. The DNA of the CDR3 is TGTGCCAGCAGCTTGGGCAGGGCAAGTACTGAAGCTTTCTTT.

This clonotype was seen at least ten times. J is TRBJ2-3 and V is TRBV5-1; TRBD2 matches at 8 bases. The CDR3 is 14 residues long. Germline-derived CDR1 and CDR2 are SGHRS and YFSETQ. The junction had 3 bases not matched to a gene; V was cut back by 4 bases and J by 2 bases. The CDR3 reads CASSPGGATDTQYF. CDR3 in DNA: TGCGCCAGCAGCCCCGGGGGGGCCACAGATACGCAGTATTTT.

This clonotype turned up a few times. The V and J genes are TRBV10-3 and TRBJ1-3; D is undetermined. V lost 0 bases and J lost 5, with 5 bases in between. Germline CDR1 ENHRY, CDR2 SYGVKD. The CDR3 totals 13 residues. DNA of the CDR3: TGTGCCATCAGTGAGTCGTCGCGAAACACCATATATTTT. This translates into CAISESSRNTIYF.

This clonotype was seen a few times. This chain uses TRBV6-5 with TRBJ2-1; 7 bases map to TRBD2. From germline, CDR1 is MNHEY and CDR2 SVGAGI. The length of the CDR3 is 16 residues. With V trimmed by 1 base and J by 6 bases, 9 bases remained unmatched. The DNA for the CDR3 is TGTGCCAGCAGTTACTGGGGGGGGAATATGTTCAATGAGCAGTTCTTC. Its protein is CASSYWGGNMFNEQFF.

For the CDR3, the DNA is TGTGCCAGCAGTCCACAGGGGGCCGGGATCGGCACTGAAGCTTTCTTT. This gives the protein CASSPQGAGIGTEAFF. The V call is TRBV7-9, the J call TRBJ1-1, with TRBD1 matching 9 bases. Germline CDR1 SEHNR, CDR2 FQNEAQ (reference sequence). The CDR3 consists of 16 residues. J lost 4 bases, V lost 6 bases, and 12 bases had no gene match.

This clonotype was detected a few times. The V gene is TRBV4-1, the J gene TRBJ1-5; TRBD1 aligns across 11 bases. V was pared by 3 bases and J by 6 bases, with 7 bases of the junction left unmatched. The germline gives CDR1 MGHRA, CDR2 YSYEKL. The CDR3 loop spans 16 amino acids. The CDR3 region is CASSHSGQGVGQPQHF. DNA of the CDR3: TGCGCCAGCAGCCATTCGGGACAGGGGGTAGGTCAGCCCCAGCATTTT.

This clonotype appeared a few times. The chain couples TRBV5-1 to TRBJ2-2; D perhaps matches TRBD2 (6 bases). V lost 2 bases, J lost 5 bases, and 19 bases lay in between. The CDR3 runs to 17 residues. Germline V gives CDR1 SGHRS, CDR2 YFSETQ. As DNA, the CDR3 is TGCGCCAGCAGCTTAACAACGACTAGAAAATTAACCGGGGAGCTGTTTTTT. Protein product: CASSLTTTRKLTGELFF.

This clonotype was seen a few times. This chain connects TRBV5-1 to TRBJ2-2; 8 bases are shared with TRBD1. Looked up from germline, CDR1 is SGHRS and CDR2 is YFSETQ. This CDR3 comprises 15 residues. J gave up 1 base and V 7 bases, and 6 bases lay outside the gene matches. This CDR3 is CASSQGDMNTGELFF. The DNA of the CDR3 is TGCGCCAGCTCACAGGGGGACATGAACACCGGGGAGCTGTTTTTT.

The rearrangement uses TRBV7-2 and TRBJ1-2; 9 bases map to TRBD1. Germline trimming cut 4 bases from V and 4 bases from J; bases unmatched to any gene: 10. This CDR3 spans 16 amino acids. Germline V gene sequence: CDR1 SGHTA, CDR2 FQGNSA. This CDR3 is CASSSPRQGGLYGYTF. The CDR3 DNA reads TGTGCCAGCAGCTCACCCCGACAGGGGGGACTCTATGGCTACACCTTC.

The CDR3 region has the DNA TGTGCCACGGAACAGGGGGTTAAAAATGAGCAGTTCTTC. Amino acids: CATEQGVKNEQFF. This rearrangement joins TRBV28 to TRBJ2-1, with 8 bases identical to TRBD1. Unmatched junction bases numbered 9, after V lost 10 bases and J lost 7 bases. Germline lookup yields CDR1 MDHEN and CDR2 SYDVKM. The CDR3 is 13 amino acids.

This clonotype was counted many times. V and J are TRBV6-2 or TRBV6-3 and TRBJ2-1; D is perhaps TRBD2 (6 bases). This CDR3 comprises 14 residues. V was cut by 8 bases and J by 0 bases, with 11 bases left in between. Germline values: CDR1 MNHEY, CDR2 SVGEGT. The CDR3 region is CASGLSISYNEQFF. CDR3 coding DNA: TGTGCCAGCGGACTATCCATCTCCTACAATGAGCAGTTCTTC.

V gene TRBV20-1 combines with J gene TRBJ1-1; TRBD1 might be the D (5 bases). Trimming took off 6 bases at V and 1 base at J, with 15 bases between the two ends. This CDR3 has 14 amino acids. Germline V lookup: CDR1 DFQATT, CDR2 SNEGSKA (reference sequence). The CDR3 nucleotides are TGCAGTGCCATGCGCCCGGGGGAGAACACTGAAGCTTTCTTT. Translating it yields CSAMRPGENTEAFF.

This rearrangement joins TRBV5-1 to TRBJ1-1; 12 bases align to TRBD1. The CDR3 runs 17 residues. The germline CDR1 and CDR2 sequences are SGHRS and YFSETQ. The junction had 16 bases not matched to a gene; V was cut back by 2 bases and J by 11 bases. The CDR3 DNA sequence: TGCGCCAGCAGCTTCCAAAAAGCCGGGACAGGGGGCGGGAATGCTTTCTTT. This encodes CASSFQKAGTGGGNAFF.

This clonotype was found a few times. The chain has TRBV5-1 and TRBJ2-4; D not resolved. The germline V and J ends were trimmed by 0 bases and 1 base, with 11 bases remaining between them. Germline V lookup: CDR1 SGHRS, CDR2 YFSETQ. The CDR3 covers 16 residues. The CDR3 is CASSLAESVAKNIQYF. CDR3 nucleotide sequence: TGCGCCAGCAGCTTGGCCGAGAGTGTCGCCAAAAACATTCAGTACTTC.

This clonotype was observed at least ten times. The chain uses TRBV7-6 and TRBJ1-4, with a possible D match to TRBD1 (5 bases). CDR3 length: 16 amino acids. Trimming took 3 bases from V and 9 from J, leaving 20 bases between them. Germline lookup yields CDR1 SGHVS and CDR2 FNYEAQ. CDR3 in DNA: TGTGCCAGCAGCTTCGGGGCTAGCGGGATCCCCAAAAAACTGTTTTTT. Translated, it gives CASSFGASGIPKKLFF. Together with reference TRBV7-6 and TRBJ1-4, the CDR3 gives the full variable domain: GAGVSQSPRYKVTKRGQDVALRCDPISGHVSLYWYRQALGQGPEFLTYFNYEAQQDKSGLPNDRFSAERPEGSISTLTIQRTEQRDSAMYRCASSFGASGIPKKLFFGSGTQLSVL.

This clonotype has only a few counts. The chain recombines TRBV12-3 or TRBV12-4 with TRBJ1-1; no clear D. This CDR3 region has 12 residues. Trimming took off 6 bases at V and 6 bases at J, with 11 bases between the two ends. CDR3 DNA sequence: TGTGCCAGCAGCCGCTCGAGATCTGAAGCTTTCTTT. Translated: CASSRSRSEAFF.